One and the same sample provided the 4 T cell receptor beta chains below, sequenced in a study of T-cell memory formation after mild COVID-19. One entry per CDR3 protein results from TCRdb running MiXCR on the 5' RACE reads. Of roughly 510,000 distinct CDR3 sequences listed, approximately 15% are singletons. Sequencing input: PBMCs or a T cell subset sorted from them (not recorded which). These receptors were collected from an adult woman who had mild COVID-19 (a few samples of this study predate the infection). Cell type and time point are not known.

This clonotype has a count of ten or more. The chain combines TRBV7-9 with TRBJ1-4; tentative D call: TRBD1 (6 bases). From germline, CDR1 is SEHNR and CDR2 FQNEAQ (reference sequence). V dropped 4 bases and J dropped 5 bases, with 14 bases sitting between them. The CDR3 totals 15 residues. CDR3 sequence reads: CASSSETGQNEKLFF. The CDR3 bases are TGTGCCAGCAGCTCAGAGACAGGACAGAATGAAAAACTGTTTTTT.

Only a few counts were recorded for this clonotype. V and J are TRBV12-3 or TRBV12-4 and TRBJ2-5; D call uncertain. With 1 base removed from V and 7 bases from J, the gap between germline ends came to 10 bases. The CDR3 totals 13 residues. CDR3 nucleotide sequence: TGTGCCAGCAGTTTAGAACAGTCCACGACCCAGTACTTC. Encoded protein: CASSLEQSTTQYF.

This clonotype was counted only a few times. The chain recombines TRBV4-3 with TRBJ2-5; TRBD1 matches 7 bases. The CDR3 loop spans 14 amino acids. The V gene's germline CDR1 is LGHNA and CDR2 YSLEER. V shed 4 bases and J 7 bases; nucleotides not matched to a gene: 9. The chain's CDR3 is CASSLERQGWTQYF. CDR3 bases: TGCGCCAGCAGCCTTGAACGACAGGGTTGGACCCAGTACTTC.

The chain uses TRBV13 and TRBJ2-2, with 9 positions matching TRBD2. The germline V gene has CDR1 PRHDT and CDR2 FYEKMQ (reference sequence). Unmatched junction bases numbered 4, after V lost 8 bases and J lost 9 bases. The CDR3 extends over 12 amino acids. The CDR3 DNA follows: TGTGCCAGCTGCGGGAGGGCCAGGGAGCTGTTTTTT. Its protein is CASCGRARELFF.